One sample yielded the 16 T cell receptor beta chains listed below, sequenced in a study of T cells in Graves' hyperthyroidism and ophthalmopathy. Amplification targeted TCR beta CDR3 regions from RNA transcripts. Using the HTBI primer set, a first-round RT-PCR was run on the TCR CDR3. TCRdb redid the calling of the multiplex PCR reads with MiXCR, one entry per CDR3 protein. The sample contains 500,000 to 750,000 distinct CDR3 sequences, approximately 44% of which appear only once. Sequencing used peripheral blood or thyroid tissue (not recorded which). The source is a woman aged 18 to 35 with Graves' hyperthyroidism.

The chain recombines TRBV9 with TRBJ2-7; D may be TRBD1 (5 bases). V gave up 4 bases and J gave up 6 bases, with 11 bases separating them. The V gene's germline CDR1 is SGDLS and CDR2 YYNGEE. This CDR3 has 12 residues. CDR3 sequence reads: CASSTTASEQYF. CDR3 coding DNA: TGTGCCAGCAGCACGACAGCATCCGAGCAGTACTTC.

As regards this clonotype: Its ends do not fully match the called genes, so a read error is possible. The gene calls are TRBV19 and TRBJ2-2, with D possibly matching TRBD1 (6 bases). The CDR3 is 17 amino acids. CDR1 is LNHDA, CDR2 SQIVND, per germline (reference sequence). The CDR3 here is CTSRGSGRQANTGELFF. CDR3 coding DNA: TGTACCAGTAGGGGGTCTGGCAGACAAGCGAACACCGGGGAGCTGTTTTTT.

The V gene is TRBV10-3, the J gene TRBJ2-6, with D perhaps matching TRBD1 (5 bases). Germline CDR1 is ENHRY and CDR2 is SYGVKD. The CDR3 is made up of 17 amino acids. V was trimmed by 3 bases and J by 3 bases, leaving 15 bases between them. CDR3 bases: TGTGCCATCAGTGAACAGGACGGCAACTATGGGGCCAACGTCCTGACTTTC. Protein product: CAISEQDGNYGANVLTF.

There are many counts of this clonotype. The rearrangement uses TRBV7-2 and TRBJ2-5, with 15 bases that match TRBD2. Per the germline V gene, CDR1 is SGHTA and CDR2 is FQGNSA. J gave up 2 bases and V 3 bases, and 1 base lay outside the gene matches. The CDR3 spans 16 residues. CDR3 DNA sequence: TGTGCCAGCAGCTTTGGACTAGCGGGAGGGCAAGAGACCCAGTACTTC. Residues: CASSFGLAGGQETQYF.

This clonotype has ten or more counts. The chain uses TRBV12-3 or TRBV12-4 and TRBJ1-4; a possible D gene is TRBD1 (6 bases). The CDR3 extends over 12 amino acids. Trimming shortened V by 10 bases and J by 3 bases, and 9 bases separated the two germline ends. The CDR3 spells CAIRGANEKLFF. The CDR3 coding sequence is TGTGCCATTAGGGGGGCTAATGAAAAACTGTTTTTT.

This clonotype was recorded at least ten times. The chain combines TRBV6-5 with TRBJ1-2, with 9 bases fitting TRBD1. Trimming took 0 bases from V and 1 from J; bases not matched to a gene: 6. Per the germline V gene, CDR1 is MNHEY and CDR2 is SVGAGI. The CDR3 totals 17 residues. CDR3 in amino acids: CASSYSGQGSINYGYTF. In DNA, the CDR3 is TGTGCCAGCAGTTACTCCGGACAGGGGTCAATTAACTATGGCTACACCTTC.

This clonotype was observed at least ten times. The chain couples TRBV3-1 to TRBJ2-7; the D is unclear. Trimming cost V 1 base and J 3 bases, with 4 bases left between them. This CDR3 contains 12 residues. From germline, CDR1 is LGHDT and CDR2 YNNKEL (reference sequence). This chain's CDR3 is CASSQVVYEQYF. CDR3 bases: TGTGCCAGCAGCCAAGTGGTCTACGAGCAGTACTTC.

This clonotype has at least ten counts. The V call is TRBV10-2, the J call TRBJ1-1; D possibly corresponds to TRBD1 (5 bases). The germline V gene encodes CDR1 WSHSY and CDR2 SAAADI. V was cut by 1 base and J by 4 bases, with 16 bases left in between. CDR3 size: 16 residues. The CDR3 DNA sequence: TGCGCCAGCAGTGAGTGGAGGGGTAGTGTTGTCACTGAAGCTTTCTTT. Translation gives CASSEWRGSVVTEAFF.

The chain recombines TRBV2 with TRBJ1-2; TRBD1 agrees at 9 bases. The CDR3 is made up of 13 amino acids. J lost 8 bases, V lost 5 bases, and 6 bases had no gene match. CDR1 and CDR2 (germline): SNHLY, FYNNEI. CDR3 in DNA: TGTGCCAGCAGTAGCCGGGACAGGGAGGGCTACACCTTC. Amino acid sequence: CASSSRDREGYTF.

V gene TRBV7-2 combines with J gene TRBJ2-1, with TRBD1 as a possible D gene (6 bases). The CDR3 covers 14 residues. Per germline, CDR1 SGHTA and CDR2 FQGNSA. V dropped 5 bases and J dropped 5 bases, with 13 bases sitting between them. For the CDR3, the DNA is TGTGCCAGCAGCCCCCAGGGGTCGAACAATGAGCAGTTCTTC. Translation: CASSPQGSNNEQFF.

A word on this clonotype: The germline gene is not matched at one end of the junction; a read error may be the cause. The chain combines TRBV7-7 with TRBJ1-2; maybe TRBD1 (5 bases). This CDR3 is 14 amino acids long. The germline V gene encodes CDR1 SSHAT and CDR2 FNYEAQ (reference sequence). CDR3 loop: CASSREDTNYGYTF. The CDR3 bases are TGTGCTAGCAGCAGAGAGGACACTAACTATGGCTACACCTTC.

The sample holds a few counts of this clonotype. The gene calls are TRBV27 and TRBJ1-4, with D maybe TRBD1 (5 bases). CDR3 length equals 15 residues. V lost 3 bases and J lost 8, with 16 bases in between. The germline V gene encodes CDR1 MNHEY and CDR2 SMNVEV (reference sequence). The CDR3 reads CASSLWVEGPEKLFF. CDR3 coding DNA: TGTGCCAGCAGTTTGTGGGTAGAGGGACCCGAAAAACTGTTTTTT.

This chain joins TRBV6-6 and TRBJ1-3; D remains ambiguous. The CDR3 runs to 15 residues. The V and J ends lost 2 bases and 0 bases respectively, with 8 bases between them. Germline CDR1 is MNHNY and CDR2 is SVGAGI (reference sequence). The CDR3 sequence: CASSYPGDSGNTIYF. In nucleotides, the CDR3 is TGTGCCAGCAGTTACCCCGGAGACTCTGGAAACACCATATATTTT.

This clonotype was picked up many times. The chain couples TRBV20-1 to TRBJ1-2; no clear D. The CDR3 runs to 15 residues. Trimming pared 2 bases from V and 0 bases from J, leaving 13 bases between. Germline lookup yields CDR1 DFQATT and CDR2 SNEGSKA (reference sequence). The CDR3, as DNA: TGCAGTGCTAGACGGGTCTATGATCCTAACTATGGCTACACCTTC. This codes for CSARRVYDPNYGYTF.

Points on this clonotype: A much larger clonotype is one base distant, so this may be a read error. The gene calls are TRBV20-1 and TRBJ1-1; 7 positions agree with TRBD1. V lost 3 bases and J lost 5; bases outside the gene matches: 9. Germline CDR1 reads DFQATT; CDR2 reads SNEGSKA (reference sequence). This CDR3 is built from 14 residues. CDR3 nucleotide sequence: TGCAGTGCTAGCCAGGGCAGGGGGAGGACTGAAGCTTTCTTT. Its protein is CSASQGRGRTEAFF.

Ten or more counts support this clonotype. The CDR3 bases are TGCGCCAGCAGCCAGGAGGACAGGGTCAACTACGAGCAGTACTTC. Its translation is CASSQEDRVNYEQYF. This chain connects TRBV4-1 to TRBJ2-7; 8 bases agree with TRBD1. J lost 3 bases, V lost 3 bases, and 7 bases had no gene match. CDR3 size: 15 residues. Germline V gene sequence: CDR1 MGHRA, CDR2 YSYEKL.